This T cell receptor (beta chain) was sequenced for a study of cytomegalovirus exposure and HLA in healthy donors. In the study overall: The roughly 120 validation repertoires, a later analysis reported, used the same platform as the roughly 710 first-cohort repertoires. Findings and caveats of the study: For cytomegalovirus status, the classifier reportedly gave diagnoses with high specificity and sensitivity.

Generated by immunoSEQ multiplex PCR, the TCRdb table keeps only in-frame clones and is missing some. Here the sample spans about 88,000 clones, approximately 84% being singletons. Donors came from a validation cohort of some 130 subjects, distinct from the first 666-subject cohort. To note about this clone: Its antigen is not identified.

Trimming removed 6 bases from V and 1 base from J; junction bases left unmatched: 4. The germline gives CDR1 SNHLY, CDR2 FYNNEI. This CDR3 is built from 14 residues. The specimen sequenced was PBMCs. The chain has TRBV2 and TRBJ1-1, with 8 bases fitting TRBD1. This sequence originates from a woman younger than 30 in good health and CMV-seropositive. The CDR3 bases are TGTGCCAGCAGAGGAGGGACAGGGAACACTGAAGCTTTCTTT. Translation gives CASRGGTGNTEAFF.